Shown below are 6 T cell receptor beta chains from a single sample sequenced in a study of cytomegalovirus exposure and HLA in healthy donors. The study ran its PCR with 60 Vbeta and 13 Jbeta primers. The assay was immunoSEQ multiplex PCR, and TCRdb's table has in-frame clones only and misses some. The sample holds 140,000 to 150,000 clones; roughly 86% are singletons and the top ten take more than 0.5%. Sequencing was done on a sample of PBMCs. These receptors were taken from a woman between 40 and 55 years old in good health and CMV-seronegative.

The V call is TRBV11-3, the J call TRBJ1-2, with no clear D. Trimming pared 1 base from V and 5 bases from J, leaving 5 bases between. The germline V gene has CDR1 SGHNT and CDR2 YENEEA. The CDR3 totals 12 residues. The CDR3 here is CASSLGGYGYTF. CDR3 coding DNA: TGTGCCAGCAGCTTAGGAGGGTATGGCTACACCTTC.

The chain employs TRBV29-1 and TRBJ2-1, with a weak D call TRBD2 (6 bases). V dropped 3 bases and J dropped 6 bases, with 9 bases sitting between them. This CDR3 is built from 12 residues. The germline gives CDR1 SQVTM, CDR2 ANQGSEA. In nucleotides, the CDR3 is TGCAGCGTTGACCCCGGGGGCAATGAGCAGTTCTTC. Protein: CSVDPGGNEQFF.

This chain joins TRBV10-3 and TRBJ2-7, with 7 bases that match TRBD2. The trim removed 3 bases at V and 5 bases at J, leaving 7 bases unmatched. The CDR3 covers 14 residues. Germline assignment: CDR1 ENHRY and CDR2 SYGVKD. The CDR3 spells CAISEIGSGDEQYF. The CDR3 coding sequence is TGTGCCATCAGTGAAATCGGGAGCGGGGACGAGCAGTACTTC.

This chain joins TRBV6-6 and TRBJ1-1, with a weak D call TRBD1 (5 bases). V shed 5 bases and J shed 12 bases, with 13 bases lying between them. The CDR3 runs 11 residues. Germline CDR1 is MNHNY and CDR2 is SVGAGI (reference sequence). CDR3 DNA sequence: TGTGCCAGCAGTAAAAAGGGGTTCTCTTTCTTT. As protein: CASSKKGFSFF.

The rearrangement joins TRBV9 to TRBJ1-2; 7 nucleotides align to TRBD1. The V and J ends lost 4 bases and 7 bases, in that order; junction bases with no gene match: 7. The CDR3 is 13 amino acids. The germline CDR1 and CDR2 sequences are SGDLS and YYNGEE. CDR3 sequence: CASSPQQGLGYTF. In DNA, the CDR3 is TGTGCCAGCAGCCCCCAACAGGGGCTTGGCTACACCTTC.

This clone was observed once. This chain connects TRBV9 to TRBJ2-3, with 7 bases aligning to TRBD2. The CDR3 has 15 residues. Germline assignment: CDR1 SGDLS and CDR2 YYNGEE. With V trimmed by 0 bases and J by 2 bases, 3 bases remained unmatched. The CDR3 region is CASSVEAGATDTQYF. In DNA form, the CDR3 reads TGTGCCAGCAGCGTAGAGGCGGGAGCCACAGATACGCAGTATTTT.